These 24 T cell receptor beta chains originate from one sample sequenced in a study of OX40 agonist ivuxolimab in advanced cancers. Profiling relied on immunoSEQ multiplex PCR, and the TCRdb table lists in-frame clones only, not all of them. The repertoire consists of around 46,000 clones, with approximately 88% occurring once and the leading ten covering 50% to 60%. The sequencing used CD4+ or CD8+ T cells sorted from blood, collected in a trial of the OX40 agonist ivuxolimab. The receptors were sampled from an adult with an advanced solid tumor such as melanoma, head and neck, liver or kidney cancer.

The rearrangement links TRBV28 to TRBJ2-3; weak D call: TRBD2 (6 bases). The CDR3 contains 15 residues. V gave up 3 bases and J gave up 2 bases, with 12 bases separating them. Germline loops: CDR1 MDHEN, CDR2 SYDVKM. The CDR3 protein is CASSLGGPLTDTQYF. CDR3 coding DNA: TGTGCCAGCAGTTTGGGGGGACCCCTCACAGATACGCAGTATTTT.

This rearrangement joins TRBV19 to TRBJ1-2; D call uncertain. Trimming removed 3 bases at V and 2 bases at J, with 13 bases between. Germline V gene sequence: CDR1 LNHDA, CDR2 SQIVND (reference sequence). The CDR3 spans 15 residues. CDR3 nucleotide sequence: TGTGCCAGTAGTATGATACCCCTGTCGAACTATGGCTACACCTTC. This sequence encodes CASSMIPLSNYGYTF.

This clone occurred once. The rearrangement uses TRBV18 and TRBJ2-3, with 8 bases that match TRBD1. V shed 0 bases and J 1 base; nucleotides not matched to a gene: 3. CDR3 length: 16 residues. Germline V gene data show CDR1 as KGHSH and CDR2 as LQKENI. The CDR3 coding sequence is TGTGCCAGCTCACCACCGAGGGGACAGGGCACAGATACGCAGTATTTT. This gives the protein CASSPPRGQGTDTQYF.

This clone was detected only once. The V and J genes are TRBV27 and TRBJ2-4; no clear D gene. CDR1 and CDR2 from the germline V gene are MNHEY and SMNVEV (reference sequence). V was pared by 6 bases and J by 0 bases, with 6 bases between. This CDR3 contains 13 residues. The CDR3 sequence is CASRSVAKNIQYF. The CDR3, as DNA: TGTGCCAGCAGATCCGTAGCCAAAAACATTCAGTACTTC.

This sequence joins TRBV15 and TRBJ2-7, with D hard to call. Germline CDR1 LNHNV, CDR2 YYDKDF (reference sequence). The CDR3 consists of 13 residues. V gave up 3 bases and J gave up 0 bases, with 6 bases separating them. The DNA of the CDR3 is TGTGCCACCAGCAGGCTCAGCTCCTACGAGCAGTACTTC. It codes for CATSRLSSYEQYF.

V usage is TRBV14 and J usage is TRBJ1-2; D unclear. CDR1 and CDR2 from the germline V gene are SGHDN and FVKESK. The CDR3 contains 13 residues. V lost 3 bases and J 4 bases, leaving 9 bases between the germline ends. The DNA for the CDR3 is TGTGCCAGCAGCCAGGGCTCCGGCTATGGCTACACCTTC. Protein: CASSQGSGYGYTF.

Ten or more counts support this clone. This rearrangement joins TRBV18 to TRBJ1-3; D is ambiguous. The CDR3 runs to 17 residues. Trimming cost V 0 bases and J 1 base, with 13 bases left between them. CDR1 is KGHSH, CDR2 LQKENI, per germline. The CDR3 sequence is CASSPPSGPKSGNTIYF. CDR3 coding DNA: TGTGCCAGCTCACCACCGAGCGGACCCAAATCTGGAAACACCATATATTTT.

This chain links TRBV28 with TRBJ2-6, with 8 bases aligning to TRBD2. The CDR3 has 17 amino acids. V lost 5 bases and J lost 0; bases outside the gene matches: 6. The V gene's germline CDR1 is MDHEN and CDR2 SYDVKM. The chain's CDR3 is CASSAGGLNSGANVLTF. For the CDR3, the DNA is TGTGCCAGCAGTGCGGGGGGCCTTAACTCTGGGGCCAACGTCCTGACTTTC. Supplemented by reference TRBV28 and TRBJ2-6, the full variable domain reads DVKVTQSSRYLVKRTGEKVFLECVQDMDHENMFWYRQDPGLGLRLIYFSYDVKMKEKGDIPEGYSVSREKKERFSLILESASTNQTSMYLCASSAGGLNSGANVLTFGAGSRLTVL.

The chain uses TRBV28 and TRBJ2-2, with D possibly TRBD1 on 5 matching bases. This CDR3 region has 14 residues. V lost 1 base to trimming and J lost 6 bases, with 9 bases between them. Germline lookup yields CDR1 MDHEN and CDR2 SYDVKM. The CDR3 spells CASSLFQGAGELFF. In nucleotides, the CDR3 is TGTGCCAGCAGTTTATTCCAGGGCGCCGGGGAGCTGTTTTTT. Full variable domain (outside the CDR3, taken from reference TRBV28 and TRBJ2-2): DVKVTQSSRYLVKRTGEKVFLECVQDMDHENMFWYRQDPGLGLRLIYFSYDVKMKEKGDIPEGYSVSREKKERFSLILESASTNQTSMYLCASSLFQGAGELFFGEGSRLTVL.

This clone has only a few counts. This chain connects TRBV7-9 to TRBJ2-7; D is uncertain. Trimming took 5 bases from V and 3 from J, leaving 8 bases between them. Germline CDR1 and CDR2: SEHNR and FQNEAQ (reference sequence). The length of the CDR3 is 12 residues. The CDR3 here is CASSRRLYEQYF. In DNA form, the CDR3 reads TGTGCCAGCAGCCGCAGGCTCTACGAGCAGTACTTC. The full variable domain, with the rest looked up from reference TRBV7-9 and TRBJ2-7, is DTGVSQNPRHKITKRGQNVTFRCDPISEHNRLYWYRQTLGQGPEFLTYFQNEAQLEKSRLLSDRFSAERPKGSFSTLEIQRTEQGDSAMYLCASSRRLYEQYFGPGTRLTVT.

This chain uses TRBV7-9 with TRBJ2-4, with D maybe TRBD2 (6 bases). CDR1 is SEHNR, CDR2 FQNEAQ, per germline (reference sequence). V was trimmed by 4 bases and J by 0 bases, leaving 10 bases between them. There are 15 residues in the CDR3. CDR3: CASSSRGTAKNIQYF. DNA for the CDR3: TGTGCCAGCAGCTCCCGCGGGACAGCCAAAAACATTCAGTACTTC.

The genes are TRBV27 and TRBJ1-1, with 7 bases fitting TRBD1. The CDR3 totals 14 residues. Germline-derived CDR1 and CDR2 are MNHEY and SMNVEV (reference sequence). The trim removed 5 bases at V and 3 bases at J, leaving 6 bases unmatched. In nucleotides, the CDR3 is TGTGCCAGCAGTCTACAGGGGCTGGACACTGAAGCTTTCTTT. It translates to CASSLQGLDTEAFF.

This chain joins TRBV2 and TRBJ1-1; D not certain. The CDR3 has 12 residues. V lost 9 bases and J 1 base, leaving 9 bases between the germline ends. Germline-derived CDR1 and CDR2 are SNHLY and FYNNEI. CDR3 sequence reads: CARLGGNTEAFF. Here the CDR3 DNA reads TGTGCCAGGTTGGGTGGGAACACTGAAGCTTTCTTT. The whole variable domain, filled in from reference TRBV2 and TRBJ1-1, reads EPEVTQTPSHQVTQMGQEVILRCVPISNHLYFYWYRQILGQKVEFLVSFYNNEISEKSEIFDDQFSVERPDGSNFTLKIRSTKLEDSAMYFCARLGGNTEAFFGQGTRLTVV.

The rearrangement uses TRBV2 and TRBJ2-1, with D perhaps being TRBD1 or TRBD2 (5 bases each). This CDR3 comprises 16 residues. Germline V lookup: CDR1 SNHLY, CDR2 FYNNEI. The ends were cut back, 4 bases at V and 2 bases at J, with 15 bases in the middle. The chain's CDR3 is CASSVDGGGPYNEQFF. CDR3 nucleotides: TGTGCCAGCAGTGTCGATGGTGGGGGACCCTACAATGAGCAGTTCTTC.

The CDR3, as DNA: TGTGCCAGCAGCTTGTCGGTCACTGGTGGGGGCGAGCAGTACTTC. As protein: CASSLSVTGGGEQYF. The chain links TRBV2 to TRBJ2-7; TRBD1 or TRBD2 may be the D gene (5 bases each). The germline V gene has CDR1 SNHLY and CDR2 FYNNEI. There are 15 residues in the CDR3. V lost 6 bases and J 6 bases, leaving 21 bases between the germline ends.

This clone was counted once. The chain uses TRBV10-3 and TRBJ1-1; D call uncertain. Germline CDR1 reads ENHRY; CDR2 reads SYGVKD. Trimming removed 7 bases at V and 0 bases at J, with 9 bases between. CDR3 size: 13 residues. This CDR3 reads CAITRTLNTEAFF. The CDR3, as DNA: TGTGCCATCACTAGGACGTTGAACACTGAAGCTTTCTTT.

The chain joins TRBV7-6 to TRBJ1-1; tentatively, D is TRBD1 (5 bases). This CDR3 is built from 15 residues. V was clipped by 4 bases and J by 0 bases, with 12 bases between them. The germline V gene encodes CDR1 SGHVS and CDR2 FNYEAQ. The DNA for the CDR3 is TGTGCCAGCAGCTCACATGACAGACTGAACACTGAAGCTTTCTTT. Protein sequence: CASSSHDRLNTEAFF.

The chain combines TRBV9 with TRBJ1-5; a possible D gene is TRBD1 (6 bases). Germline V gene data show CDR1 as SGDLS and CDR2 as YYNGEE. Between the trimmed V and J ends, which lost 0 bases and 3 bases, there was a span of 13 bases. The CDR3 runs to 16 residues. As DNA, the CDR3 is TGTGCCAGCAGCGTAGATGGGGGCGAGAACAATCAGCCCCAGCATTTT. It translates to CASSVDGGENNQPQHF.

The chain employs TRBV5-1 and TRBJ1-2, with 9 bases fitting TRBD1. CDR3 length: 14 residues. The germline gives CDR1 SGHRS, CDR2 YFSETQ. The trim removed 6 bases at V and 13 bases at J, leaving 16 bases unmatched. The CDR3: CASTPGQGSPSATF. DNA for the CDR3: TGCGCCAGCACGCCGGGACAGGGTTCCCCCTCCGCCACCTTC.

This clone was seen a few times. This chain uses TRBV7-9 with TRBJ2-1, with a weak D call TRBD2 (6 bases). CDR1 is SEHNR, CDR2 FQNEAQ, per germline (reference sequence). Trimming pared 1 base from V and 7 bases from J, leaving 17 bases between. There are 16 residues in the CDR3. CDR3 in amino acids: CASSLVGGGRWNEQFF. In DNA, the CDR3 is TGTGCCAGCAGCTTAGTCGGGGGAGGAAGATGGAATGAGCAGTTCTTC.

The rearrangement joins TRBV28 to TRBJ1-4; TRBD1 agrees at 10 bases. Trimming at V came to 10 bases and at J to 6 bases, leaving 11 bases not matched to a gene. CDR3 length: 15 residues. Germline V gene lookup returns CDR1 MDHEN and CDR2 SYDVKM. The CDR3 sequence: CATQDQTGGDEKLFF. CDR3 coding DNA: TGTGCCACCCAAGACCAGACAGGGGGCGATGAAAAACTGTTTTTT.

J is TRBJ2-1 and V is TRBV10-3, with D tentatively TRBD1 (5 bases). CDR3 length: 14 residues. The germline CDR1 and CDR2 sequences are ENHRY and SYGVKD. Trimming cost V 10 bases and J 3 bases, with 16 bases left between them. The CDR3 DNA reads as TGTGCCACAATATGGTCGGACATCTACAATGAGCAGTTCTTC. Its protein is CATIWSDIYNEQFF.

The chain carries TRBV27 and TRBJ2-1; perhaps TRBD2 as D (5 bases). V was shortened by 6 bases and J by 4 bases, with 16 bases between the two germline ends. The CDR3 has 15 residues. Germline CDR1 and CDR2: MNHEY and SMNVEV (reference sequence). DNA for the CDR3: TGTGCCAGCAGCTGGGTCCTAGCACTATACAATGAGCAGTTCTTC. It translates to CASSWVLALYNEQFF.

This clone has just one count. This chain uses TRBV14 with TRBJ2-1; 12 nucleotides align to TRBD2. Germline loops: CDR1 SGHDN, CDR2 FVKESK. This CDR3 is built from 16 residues. Unmatched junction bases numbered 10, after V lost 5 bases and J lost 8 bases. The CDR3 loop is CASSVWASGGADEQFF. The CDR3 DNA sequence: TGTGCCAGCAGCGTGTGGGCTAGCGGGGGGGCCGATGAGCAGTTCTTC.